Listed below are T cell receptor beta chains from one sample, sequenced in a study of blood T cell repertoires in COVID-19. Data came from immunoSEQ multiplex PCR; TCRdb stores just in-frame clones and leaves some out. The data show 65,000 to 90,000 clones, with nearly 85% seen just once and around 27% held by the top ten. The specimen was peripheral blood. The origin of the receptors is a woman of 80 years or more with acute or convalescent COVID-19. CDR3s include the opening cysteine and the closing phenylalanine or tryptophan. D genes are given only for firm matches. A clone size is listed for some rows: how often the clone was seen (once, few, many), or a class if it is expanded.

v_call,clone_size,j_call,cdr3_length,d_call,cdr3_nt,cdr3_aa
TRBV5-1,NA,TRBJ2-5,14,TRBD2,TGCGCCAGCAGCTTTAGCGGGAACCAAGAGACCCAGTACTTC,CASSFSGNQETQYF
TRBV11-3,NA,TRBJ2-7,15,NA,TGTGCCAGCAGCTTAGGAGGGGGAACTCCCTACGAGCAGTACTTC,CASSLGGGTPYEQYF
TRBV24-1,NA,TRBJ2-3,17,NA,TGTGCCACCAGTGGGCCCTCCCCAGGAGGAAGCACAGATACGCAGTATTTT,CATSGPSPGGSTDTQYF
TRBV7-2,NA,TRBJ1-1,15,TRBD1,TGTGCCAGCAGCTTAGACACGGACAGGGGATTTTTATCCAACTTT,CASSLDTDRGFLSNF
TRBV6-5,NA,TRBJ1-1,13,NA,TGTGCCAGCAGTTCCCAGTCAGGGACTGAAGCTTTCTTT,CASSSQSGTEAFF
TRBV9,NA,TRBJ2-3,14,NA,TGTGCCAGCAGCGCCAGAATGGTCACAGATACGCAGTATTTT,CASSARMVTDTQYF
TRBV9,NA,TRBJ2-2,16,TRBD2,TGTGCCAGCAGCGTAGGGACTAGCGGAAACACCGGGGAGCTGTTTTTT,CASSVGTSGNTGELFF
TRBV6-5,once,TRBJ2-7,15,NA,TGTGCCAGCAGTTACTCACAGGGTACCTCCTACGAGCAGTACTTC,CASSYSQGTSYEQYF
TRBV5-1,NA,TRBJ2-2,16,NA,TGCGCCAGCACTCAATGGGACGGGAGCGATACCGGGGAGCTGTTTTTT,CASTQWDGSDTGELFF
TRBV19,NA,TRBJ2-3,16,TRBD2,TGTGCCAGTACCCTCTCCAGGCGGGGGAGCACAGATACGCAGTATTTT,CASTLSRRGSTDTQYF
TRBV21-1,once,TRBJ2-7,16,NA,TGTGCCAGCAGCAAATTCCCTAGCGGGCGTTCCTACGAGCAGTACTTC,CASSKFPSGRSYEQYF
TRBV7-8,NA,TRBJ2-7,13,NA,TGTGCCAGCAGTTACAGGGCCCCCCACGAGCAGTACTTC,CASSYRAPHEQYF
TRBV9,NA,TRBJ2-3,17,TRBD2,TGTGCCAGCAGCGTAGGGCTAGCGGGTTCTAGCACAGATACGCAGTATTTT,CASSVGLAGSSTDTQYF
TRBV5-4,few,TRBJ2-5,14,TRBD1,TGTGCCAGCAGCTCGGACAGGGAGACGGAGACCCAGTACTTC,CASSSDRETETQYF
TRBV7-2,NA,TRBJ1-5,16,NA,TGTGCCAGCAGCTTAGGATCCGGGGATGGCAATCAGCCCCAGCATTTT,CASSLGSGDGNQPQHF
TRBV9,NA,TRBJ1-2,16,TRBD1,TGTGCCAGCAGCCCAGGGGGAAACGGGGCTAACTATGGCTACACCTTC,CASSPGGNGANYGYTF
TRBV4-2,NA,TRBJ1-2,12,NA,TGTGCCAGCAGCCAAGAAATACAGGGCTACACCTTC,CASSQEIQGYTF
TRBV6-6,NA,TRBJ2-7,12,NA,TGTGCCAGCAGTTACTTGACGTGGGGCACGTACTTC,CASSYLTWGTYF
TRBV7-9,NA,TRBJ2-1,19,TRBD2,TGTGCCAGCACCCCCTCGGAGGGGGAGACTAGCGGGAGTTCCCATGAGCAGTTCTTC,CASTPSEGETSGSSHEQFF
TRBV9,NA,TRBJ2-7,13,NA,TGTGCCAGCAGCGTCGGGGTGGCCTACGAGCAGTACTTC,CASSVGVAYEQYF
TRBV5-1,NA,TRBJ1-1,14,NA,TGCGCCAGCAGCCCGGACACTATGAACACTGAAGCTTTCTTT,CASSPDTMNTEAFF
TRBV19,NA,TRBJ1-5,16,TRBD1,TGTGCCAGTAGTTCCCGACAGGGGGTTAGCAATCAGCCCCAGCATTTT,CASSSRQGVSNQPQHF
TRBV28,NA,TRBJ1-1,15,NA,TGTGCCAGCAGGGGAACAGGGAGAGGGAACACTGAAGCTTTCTTT,CASRGTGRGNTEAFF
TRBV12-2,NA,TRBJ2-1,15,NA,TGTGCAAGTCGCTTAGTGGGCGGGTATACGTATGAGCAGTTCTTC,CASRLVGGYTYEQFF
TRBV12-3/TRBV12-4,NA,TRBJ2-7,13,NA,TGTGCCAGCAGTTTTACTAGTAACTACGAGCAGTACTTC,CASSFTSNYEQYF
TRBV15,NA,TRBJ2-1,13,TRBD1,TGTGCCACCAGCAGAGATCAAGGGGACAGGGGGTTCTTC,CATSRDQGDRGFF
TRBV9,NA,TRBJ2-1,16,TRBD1,TGTGCCAGCAGCGTAGGAGGGGGCCCAATCCCATATGAGCAGTTCTTC,CASSVGGGPIPYEQFF
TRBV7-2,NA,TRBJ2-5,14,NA,TGTGCCAGCAGCTTCTCTAGCCCCCCAGAGACCCAGTACTTC,CASSFSSPPETQYF
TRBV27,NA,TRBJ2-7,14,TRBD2,TGTGCCAGCAGTTTTCTAGCGGGAGTATCCGAGCAGTACTTC,CASSFLAGVSEQYF
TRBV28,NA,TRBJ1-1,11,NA,TGTGCCAGCAGTCTCCCGAGTCAAGCTTTCTTT,CASSLPSQAFF
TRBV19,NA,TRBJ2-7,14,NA,TGTGCCAGTAGTATTGGAGGGCTTCTACACGAGCAGTACTTC,CASSIGGLLHEQYF